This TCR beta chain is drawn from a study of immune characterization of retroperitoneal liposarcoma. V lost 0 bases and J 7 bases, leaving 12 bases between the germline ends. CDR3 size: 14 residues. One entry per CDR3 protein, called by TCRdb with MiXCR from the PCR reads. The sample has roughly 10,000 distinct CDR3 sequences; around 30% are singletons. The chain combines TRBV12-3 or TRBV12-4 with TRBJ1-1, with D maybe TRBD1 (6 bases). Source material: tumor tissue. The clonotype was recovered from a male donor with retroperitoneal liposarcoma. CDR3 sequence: CASSLAQGSFEAFF. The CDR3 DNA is TGTGCCAGCAGTTTAGCGCAGGGGTCCTTTGAAGCTTTCTTT.